The clone carrying this TCR beta chain is medium-sized (0.01 to 0.1%) within its sample. Its antigen remains unknown. TCRdb's copy holds only in-frame clones and misses some; the assay was immunoSEQ multiplex PCR. The table shows some 8,200 clones, with roughly 80% occurring only once. This sample stems from a study of graft-versus-host responses after intestinal transplantation. General study results and limits: In recipient marrow, GvH clones were found, and some appeared first in ileum or blood.

Researchers processed graft tissue to release intraepithelial and lamina propria lymphocytes. CDR3 size: 14 residues. Germline V gene data show CDR1 as LNHNV and CDR2 as YYDKDF (reference sequence). The V and J ends lost 0 bases and 4 bases respectively, with 7 bases between them. The V and J genes are TRBV15 and TRBJ1-5, with D perhaps TRBD1 (5 bases). The sequencing here drew on ileum tissue, taken approximately 220 days after intestinal transplant. The sequence came from a human patient who received an intestinal transplant, so some T cells may come from the graft donor. In DNA form, the CDR3 reads TGTGCCACCAGCAGAGATCCAGGGAATCAGCCCCAGCATTTT. Its translation is CATSRDPGNQPQHF.